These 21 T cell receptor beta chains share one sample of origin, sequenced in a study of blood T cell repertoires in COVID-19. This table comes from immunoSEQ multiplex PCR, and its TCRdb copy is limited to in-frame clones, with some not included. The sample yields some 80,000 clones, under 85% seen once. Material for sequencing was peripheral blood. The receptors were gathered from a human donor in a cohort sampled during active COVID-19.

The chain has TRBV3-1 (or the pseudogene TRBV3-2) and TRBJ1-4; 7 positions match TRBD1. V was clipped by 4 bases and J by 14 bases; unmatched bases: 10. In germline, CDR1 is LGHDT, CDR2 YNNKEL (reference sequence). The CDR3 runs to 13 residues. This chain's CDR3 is CASSLGQQTFLFF. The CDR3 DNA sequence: TGTGCCAGCAGCCTGGGACAGCAAACTTTCCTGTTTTTT.

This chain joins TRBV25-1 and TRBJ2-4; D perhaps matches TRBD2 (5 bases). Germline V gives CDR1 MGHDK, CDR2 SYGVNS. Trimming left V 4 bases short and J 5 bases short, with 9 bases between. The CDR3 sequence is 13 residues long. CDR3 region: CASSVAGENIQYF. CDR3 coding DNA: TGTGCCAGCAGTGTAGCCGGGGAAAACATTCAGTACTTC.

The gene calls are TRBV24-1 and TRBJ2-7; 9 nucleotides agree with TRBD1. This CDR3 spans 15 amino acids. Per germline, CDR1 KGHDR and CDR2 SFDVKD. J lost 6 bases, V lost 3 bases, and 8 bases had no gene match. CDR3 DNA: TGTGCCACCAGTGATCCGGGGACAGGGAGCGCCGAGCAGTACTTC. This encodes CATSDPGTGSAEQYF.

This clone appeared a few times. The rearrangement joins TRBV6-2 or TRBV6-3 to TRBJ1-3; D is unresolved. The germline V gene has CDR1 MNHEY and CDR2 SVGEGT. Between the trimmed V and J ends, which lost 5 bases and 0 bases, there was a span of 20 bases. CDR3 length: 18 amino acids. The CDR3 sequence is CASSAPGGRTSSGNTIYF. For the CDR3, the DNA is TGTGCCAGCAGTGCCCCGGGAGGAAGGACCAGCTCTGGAAACACCATATATTTT.

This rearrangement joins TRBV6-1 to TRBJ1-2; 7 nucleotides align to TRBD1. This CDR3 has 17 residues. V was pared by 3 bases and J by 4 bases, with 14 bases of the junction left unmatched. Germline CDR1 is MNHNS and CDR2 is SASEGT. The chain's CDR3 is CASSDNGHRGVIYGYTF. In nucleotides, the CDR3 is TGTGCCAGCAGTGATAATGGTCACAGGGGAGTAATCTATGGCTACACCTTC.

The CDR3 loop reads CASSEQGANMSEAFF. The CDR3 DNA reads as TGTGCCAGCAGTGAACAGGGGGCCAATATGTCTGAAGCTTTCTTT. The chain has TRBV2 and TRBJ1-1; TRBD1 agrees at 8 bases. CDR1 and CDR2 from the germline V gene are SNHLY and FYNNEI. The trim removed 2 bases at V and 6 bases at J, leaving 8 bases unmatched. The CDR3 has 15 residues.

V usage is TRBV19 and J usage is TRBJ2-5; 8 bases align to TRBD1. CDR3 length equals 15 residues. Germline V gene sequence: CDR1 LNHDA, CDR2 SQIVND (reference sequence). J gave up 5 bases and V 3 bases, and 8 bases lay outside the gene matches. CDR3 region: CASSMSGGPGETQYF. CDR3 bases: TGTGCCAGTAGTATGTCAGGGGGCCCGGGGGAGACCCAGTACTTC.

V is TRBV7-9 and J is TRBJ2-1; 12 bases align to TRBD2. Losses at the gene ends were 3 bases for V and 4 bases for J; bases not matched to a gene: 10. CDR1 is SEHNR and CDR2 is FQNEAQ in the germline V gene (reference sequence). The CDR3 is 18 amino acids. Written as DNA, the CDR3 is TGTGCCAGCAGCTTGGGCTTTCTTACTAGCGGGGGGTACAATGAGCAGTTCTTC. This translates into CASSLGFLTSGGYNEQFF. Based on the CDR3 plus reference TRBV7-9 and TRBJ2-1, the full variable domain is DTGVSQNPRHKITKRGQNVTFRCDPISEHNRLYWYRQTLGQGPEFLTYFQNEAQLEKSRLLSDRFSAERPKGSFSTLEIQRTEQGDSAMYLCASSLGFLTSGGYNEQFFGPGTRLTVL.

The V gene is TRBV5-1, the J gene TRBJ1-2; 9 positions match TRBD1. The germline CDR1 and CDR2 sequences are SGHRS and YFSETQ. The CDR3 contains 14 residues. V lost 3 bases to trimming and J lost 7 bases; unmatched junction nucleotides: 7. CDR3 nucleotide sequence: TGCGCCAGCAGCTCTGGGGACAGGGCAGGTGGCTACACCTTC. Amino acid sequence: CASSSGDRAGGYTF.

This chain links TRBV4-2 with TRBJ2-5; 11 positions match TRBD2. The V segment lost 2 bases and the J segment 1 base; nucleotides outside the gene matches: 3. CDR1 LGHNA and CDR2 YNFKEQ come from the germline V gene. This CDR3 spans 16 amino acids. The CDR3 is CASSQKGTSGQETQYF. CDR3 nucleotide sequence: TGTGCCAGCAGCCAAAAAGGGACTAGCGGCCAAGAGACCCAGTACTTC.

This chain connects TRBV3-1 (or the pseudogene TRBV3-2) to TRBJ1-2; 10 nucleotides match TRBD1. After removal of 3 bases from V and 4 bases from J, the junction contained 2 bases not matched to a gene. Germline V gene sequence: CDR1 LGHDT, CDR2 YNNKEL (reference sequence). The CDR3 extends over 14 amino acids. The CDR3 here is CASSQTGGVYGYTF. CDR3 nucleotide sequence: TGTGCCAGCAGCCAGACAGGGGGCGTCTATGGCTACACCTTC.

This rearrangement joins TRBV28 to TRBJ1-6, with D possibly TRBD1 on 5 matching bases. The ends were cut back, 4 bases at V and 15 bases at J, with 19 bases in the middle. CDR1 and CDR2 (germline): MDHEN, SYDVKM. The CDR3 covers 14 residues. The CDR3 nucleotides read TGTGCCAGCAGTTACCCCGCGACAGACCCTATCCTCCACTTT. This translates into CASSYPATDPILHF.

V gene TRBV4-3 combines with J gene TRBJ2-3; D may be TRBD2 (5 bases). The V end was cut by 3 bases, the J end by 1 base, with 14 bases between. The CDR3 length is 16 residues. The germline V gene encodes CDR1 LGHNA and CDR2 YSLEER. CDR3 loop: CASSHSILARTDTQYF. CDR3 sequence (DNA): TGCGCCAGCAGCCATTCTATTCTAGCCCGCACAGATACGCAGTATTTT.

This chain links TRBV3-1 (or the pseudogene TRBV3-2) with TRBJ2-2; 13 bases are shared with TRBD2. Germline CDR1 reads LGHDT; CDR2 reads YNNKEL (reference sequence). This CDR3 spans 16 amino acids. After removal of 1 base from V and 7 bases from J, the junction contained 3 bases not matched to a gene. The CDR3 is CASSQGLAGGNGELFF. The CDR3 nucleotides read TGTGCCAGCAGCCAAGGACTAGCGGGGGGCAACGGGGAGCTGTTTTTT.

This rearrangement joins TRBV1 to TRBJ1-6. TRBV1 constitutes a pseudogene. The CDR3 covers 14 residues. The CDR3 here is CTSSQAPYNSPLHF. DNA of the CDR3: TGCACCAGCAGCCAAGCTCCCTATAATTCACCCCTCCACTTT.

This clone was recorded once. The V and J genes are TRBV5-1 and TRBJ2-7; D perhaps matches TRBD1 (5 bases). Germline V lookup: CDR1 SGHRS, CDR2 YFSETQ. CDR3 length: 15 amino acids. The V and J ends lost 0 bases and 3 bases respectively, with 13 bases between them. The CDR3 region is CASSLGSQGFYEQYF. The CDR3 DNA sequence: TGCGCCAGCAGCTTGGGGAGTCAGGGTTTCTACGAGCAGTACTTC. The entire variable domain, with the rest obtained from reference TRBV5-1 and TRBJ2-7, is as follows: KAGVTQTPRYLIKTRGQQVTLSCSPISGHRSVSWYQQTPGQGLQFLFEYFSETQRNKGNFPGRFSGRQFSNSRSEMNVSTLELGDSALYLCASSLGSQGFYEQYFGPGTRLTVT.

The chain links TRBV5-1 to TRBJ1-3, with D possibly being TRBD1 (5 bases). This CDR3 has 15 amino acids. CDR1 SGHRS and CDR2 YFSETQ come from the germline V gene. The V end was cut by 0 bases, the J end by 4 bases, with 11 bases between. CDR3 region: CASSLVAGSGNTIYF. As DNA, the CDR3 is TGCGCCAGCAGCTTGGTCGCAGGGTCAGGAAACACCATATATTTT. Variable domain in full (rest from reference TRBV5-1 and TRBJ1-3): KAGVTQTPRYLIKTRGQQVTLSCSPISGHRSVSWYQQTPGQGLQFLFEYFSETQRNKGNFPGRFSGRQFSNSRSEMNVSTLELGDSALYLCASSLVAGSGNTIYFGEGSWLTVV.

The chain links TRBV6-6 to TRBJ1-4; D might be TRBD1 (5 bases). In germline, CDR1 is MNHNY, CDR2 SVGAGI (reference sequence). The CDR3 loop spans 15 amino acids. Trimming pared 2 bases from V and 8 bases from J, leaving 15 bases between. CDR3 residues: CASSYPVARAEKLFF. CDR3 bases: TGTGCCAGCAGTTACCCCGTTGCCAGGGCCGAAAAACTGTTTTTT.

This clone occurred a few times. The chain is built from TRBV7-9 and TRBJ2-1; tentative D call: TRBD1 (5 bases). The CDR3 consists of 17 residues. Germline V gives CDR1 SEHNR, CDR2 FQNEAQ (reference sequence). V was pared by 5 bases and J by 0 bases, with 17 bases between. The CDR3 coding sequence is TGTGCCAGCAGCCTCGGGCAGGGCTGGAGCTCCTACAATGAGCAGTTCTTC. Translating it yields CASSLGQGWSSYNEQFF.

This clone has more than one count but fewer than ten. In DNA, the CDR3 is TGTGCCAGCAGCTCCAGACGGACAGACCTGAACACTGAAGCTTTCTTT. Amino acid sequence: CASSSRRTDLNTEAFF. The V gene is TRBV3-1 (or the pseudogene TRBV3-2), the J gene TRBJ1-1; weak D call: TRBD1 (6 bases). V was shortened by 5 bases and J by 0 bases, with 16 bases between the two germline ends. CDR3 length equals 16 residues. CDR1 and CDR2 from the germline V gene are LGHDT and YNNKEL (reference sequence).

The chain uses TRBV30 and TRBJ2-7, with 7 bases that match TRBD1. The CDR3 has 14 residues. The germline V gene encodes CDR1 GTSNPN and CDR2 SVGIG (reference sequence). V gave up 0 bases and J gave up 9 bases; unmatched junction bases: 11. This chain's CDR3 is CAWSVGGTAEWQYF. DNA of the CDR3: TGTGCCTGGAGTGTGGGTGGGACAGCCGAGTGGCAGTACTTC.